The 27 T cell receptor beta chains reported below all come from one sample, sequenced in a study of T cells in localized non-small cell lung cancer. Sequenced by immunoSEQ multiplex PCR; TCRdb stores in-frame clones only, minus some. The sample carries some 80,000 clones, 84% recorded once. Sequenced here: peripheral blood, sampled before any cancer treatment. The receptor source for this set is a man between 40 and 70 years old with stage I lung adenocarcinoma.

V and J are TRBV28 and TRBJ2-7; perhaps TRBD2 as D (7 bases). V lost 8 bases to trimming and J lost 2 bases, with 22 bases between them. Germline lookup yields CDR1 MDHEN and CDR2 SYDVKM. This CDR3 is 16 amino acids long. CDR3 in amino acids: CASHTQSRGGTYEQYF. CDR3 nucleotide sequence: TGTGCCAGCCATACTCAAAGTAGGGGGGGGACCTACGAGCAGTACTTC. Using reference TRBV28 and TRBJ2-7 for the parts outside the CDR3, the full variable domain is DVKVTQSSRYLVKRTGEKVFLECVQDMDHENMFWYRQDPGLGLRLIYFSYDVKMKEKGDIPEGYSVSREKKERFSLILESASTNQTSMYLCASHTQSRGGTYEQYFGPGTRLTVT.

This clone occurred a few times. The chain carries TRBV13 and TRBJ2-1; possibly TRBD1 for D (5 bases). Between the trimmed V and J ends, which lost 7 bases and 10 bases, there was a span of 14 bases. Germline V gene lookup returns CDR1 PRHDT and CDR2 FYEKMQ (reference sequence). The CDR3 has 12 amino acids. The CDR3 protein is CASINQGGEQFF. The CDR3 bases are TGTGCCAGCATCAATCAGGGTGGCGAGCAGTTCTTC.

The gene calls are TRBV7-6 and TRBJ2-1; D uncertain. CDR1 and CDR2 from the germline V gene are SGHVS and FNYEAQ. The V and J ends lost 0 bases and 5 bases respectively, with 11 bases between them. This CDR3 has 15 amino acids. CDR3 nucleotides: TGTGCCAGCAGCTTAGCAACTCGGGCGGACAATGAGCAGTTCTTC. It codes for CASSLATRADNEQFF.

The V and J genes are TRBV28 and TRBJ1-5; D gene unclear. This CDR3 is built from 12 residues. The V end was cut by 8 bases, the J end by 3 bases, with 8 bases between. Germline values: CDR1 MDHEN, CDR2 SYDVKM. DNA for the CDR3: TGTGCCAGCGGCCGGCTCAATCAGCCCCAGCATTTT. Encoded protein: CASGRLNQPQHF.

This clone rates as medium-sized (0.01 to 0.1%). V is TRBV19 and J is TRBJ2-2, with D possibly TRBD2 on 6 matching bases. V was trimmed by 5 bases and J by 4 bases, leaving 20 bases between them. The CDR3 covers 17 residues. The germline CDR1 and CDR2 sequences are LNHDA and SQIVND (reference sequence). The CDR3 DNA follows: TGTGCCAGTAGTGACCCCCGGGGACTCCGAGGCACCGGGGAGCTGTTTTTT. It specifies CASSDPRGLRGTGELFF.

The chain is built from TRBV7-9 and TRBJ1-4; weak D call: TRBD1 (6 bases). Trimming stripped 5 bases from V and 8 bases from J, with 15 bases between. The CDR3 is made up of 14 amino acids. The V gene's germline CDR1 is SEHNR and CDR2 FQNEAQ (reference sequence). CDR3 DNA: TGTGCCAGCAGCCTGGAGGGGGGAAAGGAAAAACTGTTTTTT. It codes for CASSLEGGKEKLFF.

The chain couples TRBV30 to TRBJ2-2; TRBD2 might be the D (5 bases). V was shortened by 1 base and J by 1 base, with 19 bases between the two germline ends. CDR3 size: 18 residues. Germline CDR1 GTSNPN, CDR2 SVGIG (reference sequence). The CDR3 is CAWSATGGIQWNTGELFF. CDR3 coding DNA: TGTGCCTGGAGTGCCACTGGAGGAATTCAATGGAACACCGGGGAGCTGTTTTTT.

This clone has just a few counts. The genes are TRBV30 and TRBJ1-2, with D uncertain. Germline CDR1 is GTSNPN and CDR2 is SVGIG (reference sequence). The CDR3 is made up of 12 amino acids. V lost 0 bases, J lost 14 bases, and 16 bases lay in between. CDR3 sequence: CAWSVPPTPETF. CDR3 DNA: TGTGCCTGGAGTGTACCCCCCACCCCCGAAACCTTC.

V gene TRBV7-2 combines with J gene TRBJ1-1; D call uncertain. V was trimmed by 5 bases and J by 10 bases, leaving 23 bases between them. Germline CDR1 SGHTA, CDR2 FQGNSA. This CDR3 has 15 amino acids. CDR3 region: CASSLATQVPEGAFF. Here the CDR3 DNA reads TGTGCCAGCAGCCTCGCCACCCAAGTGCCTGAAGGAGCTTTCTTT.

This sequence joins TRBV18 and TRBJ1-6; TRBD1 agrees at 11 bases. With 5 bases clipped from V and 3 bases from J, the junction kept 3 bases outside the gene matches. The germline gives CDR1 KGHSH, CDR2 LQKENI. The length of the CDR3 is 16 residues. CDR3 DNA sequence: TGTGCCAGCTCAAAGGGGACAGGGGGCTATAATTCACCCCTCCACTTT. It specifies CASSKGTGGYNSPLHF.

This chain links TRBV2 with TRBJ1-1; maybe TRBD1 (6 bases). The V end lost 6 bases, the J end lost 4 bases, and 15 bases lay between the germline ends. CDR3 length: 14 residues. Germline CDR1 reads SNHLY; CDR2 reads FYNNEI. CDR3 nucleotides: TGTGCCAGCAGGTACAGGGTTGGCGGCACTGAAGCTTTCTTT. Translated: CASRYRVGGTEAFF.

The chain is built from TRBV27 and TRBJ2-5, with TRBD2 as a possible D gene (5 bases). Germline loops: CDR1 MNHEY, CDR2 SMNVEV (reference sequence). CDR3 length equals 13 residues. V shed 6 bases and J shed 5 bases, with 13 bases lying between them. In DNA, the CDR3 is TGTGCCAGCAGCCCTTCGGGGTTGGAGACCCAGTACTTC. It specifies CASSPSGLETQYF.

The chain carries TRBV19 and TRBJ2-1, with 9 bases matching TRBD1. V dropped 7 bases and J dropped 3; count of bases not matched to a gene: 7. From germline, CDR1 is LNHDA and CDR2 SQIVND (reference sequence). The length of the CDR3 is 15 residues. The CDR3 spells CASTPGTGLYNEQFF. Written as DNA, the CDR3 is TGTGCCAGTACCCCCGGGACAGGGCTCTACAATGAGCAGTTCTTC.

The chain uses TRBV7-9 and TRBJ2-7; D remains unclear. There are 12 residues in the CDR3. V gave up 10 bases and J gave up 6 bases, with 16 bases separating them. Germline V gene sequence: CDR1 SEHNR, CDR2 FQNEAQ (reference sequence). CDR3 DNA sequence: TGTGCCACCGAACCGAATGACTTCGAGCAGTACTTC. It specifies CATEPNDFEQYF.

CDR3 nucleotide sequence: TGTGCCAGCAGGATCGTGGCGGGAGGGAAATACAATGAGCAGTTCTTC. Residues: CASRIVAGGKYNEQFF. The chain joins TRBV6-6 to TRBJ2-1; 9 nucleotides line up with TRBD2. The junction had 10 bases not matched to a gene; V was cut back by 6 bases and J by 4 bases. Germline values: CDR1 MNHNY, CDR2 SVGAGI (reference sequence). The CDR3 spans 16 residues.

The J gene is TRBJ2-1, the V gene TRBV5-1, with TRBD1 as a possible D gene (6 bases). The V end was cut by 4 bases, the J end by 1 base, with 12 bases between. Germline loops: CDR1 SGHRS, CDR2 YFSETQ. There are 15 residues in the CDR3. DNA of the CDR3: TGCGCCAGCAGCGTAACAGGGATATCCTACAATGAGCAGTTCTTC. It yields the protein CASSVTGISYNEQFF.

The chain has TRBV7-2 and TRBJ2-3; D remains ambiguous. Germline V gene sequence: CDR1 SGHTA, CDR2 FQGNSA. The CDR3 runs 14 residues. The germline V and J ends were trimmed by 1 base and 4 bases, with 9 bases remaining between them. The CDR3 coding sequence is TGTGCCAGCAGCTTAGGTATGGGCCCAGATACGCAGTATTTT. This sequence encodes CASSLGMGPDTQYF.

The chain employs TRBV5-7 and TRBJ2-7, with D perhaps given as TRBD1 or TRBD2 (6 bases each). TRBV5-7 counts as an open reading frame of uncertain function. Trimming pared 1 base from V and 3 bases from J, leaving 23 bases between. The CDR3 is 18 residues long. For the CDR3, the DNA is TGTGCCAGCAGCTTGTCCTCGGGGGCCAAGGGTTGGGGCTACGAGCAGTACTTC. The encoded protein is CASSLSSGAKGWGYEQYF.

This chain uses TRBV6-5 with TRBJ2-7; no clear D. Trimming took 0 bases from V and 6 from J, leaving 12 bases between them. The CDR3 sequence is 14 residues long. From germline, CDR1 is MNHEY and CDR2 SVGAGI. CDR3 region: CASSYSSRVSEQYF. DNA for the CDR3: TGTGCCAGCAGTTACTCGAGTAGAGTTTCCGAGCAGTACTTC.

The chain uses TRBV5-1 and TRBJ2-5; tentatively, D is TRBD1 (6 bases). The CDR3 sequence is 16 residues long. Trimming took off 4 bases at V and 1 base at J, with 17 bases between the two ends. Germline CDR1 SGHRS, CDR2 YFSETQ. CDR3 in amino acids: CASSPGGMGSQETQYF. The CDR3 DNA is TGCGCCAGCAGCCCTGGGGGCATGGGCAGCCAAGAGACCCAGTACTTC.

The chain links TRBV9 to TRBJ2-7; D is perhaps TRBD2 (5 bases). Trimming removed 0 bases from V and 0 bases from J, with 10 bases in between. The CDR3 contains 15 residues. CDR1 SGDLS and CDR2 YYNGEE come from the germline V gene. The CDR3 sequence: CASSVGENPSYEQYF. The CDR3 bases are TGTGCCAGCAGCGTAGGGGAGAATCCCTCCTACGAGCAGTACTTC. Full variable domain (outside the CDR3, taken from reference TRBV9 and TRBJ2-7): DSGVTQTPKHLITATGQRVTLRCSPRSGDLSVYWYQQSLDQGLQFLIQYYNGEERAKGNILERFSAQQFPDLHSELNLSSLELGDSALYFCASSVGENPSYEQYFGPGTRLTVT.

The chain has TRBV9 and TRBJ2-7; D assignment may be TRBD1 or TRBD2 (5 bases each). Trimming pared 0 bases from V and 2 bases from J, leaving 12 bases between. Germline V lookup: CDR1 SGDLS, CDR2 YYNGEE. This CDR3 region has 15 residues. The CDR3 reads CASSVGAVGPYEQYF. The CDR3, as DNA: TGTGCCAGCAGCGTAGGTGCGGTGGGACCCTACGAGCAGTACTTC.

This chain connects TRBV6-6 to TRBJ1-3, with 7 bases identical to TRBD1. The V gene end was trimmed by 8 bases and the J gene end by 2 bases; junction bases not matched to a gene: 9. The CDR3 loop spans 15 amino acids. CDR1 and CDR2 from the germline V gene are MNHNY and SVGAGI (reference sequence). This CDR3 is CASGGGGRAGNTIYF. The CDR3 DNA reads TGTGCCAGCGGAGGGGGCGGAAGGGCTGGAAACACCATATATTTT.

The chain couples TRBV19 to TRBJ1-4; D gene uncertain. Trimming left V 3 bases short and J 5 bases short, with 10 bases between. CDR3 length equals 14 residues. Germline assignment: CDR1 LNHDA and CDR2 SQIVND (reference sequence). CDR3 region: CASSIKDGNEKLFF. The CDR3 DNA reads TGTGCCAGTAGTATTAAGGACGGGAATGAAAAACTGTTTTTT. Full variable domain (outside the CDR3, taken from reference TRBV19 and TRBJ1-4): DGGITQSPKYLFRKEGQNVTLSCEQNLNHDAMYWYRQDPGQGLRLIYYSQIVNDFQKGDIAEGYSVSREKKESFPLTVTSAQKNPTAFYLCASSIKDGNEKLFFGSGTQLSVL.

The rearrangement links TRBV18 to TRBJ1-2; D gene uncertain. There are 15 residues in the CDR3. Germline V gene lookup returns CDR1 KGHSH and CDR2 LQKENI. The V and J ends lost 2 bases and 7 bases respectively, with 17 bases between them. CDR3 sequence: CASSPEGSATSGYTF. The DNA for the CDR3 is TGTGCCAGCTCACCAGAAGGGTCGGCGACCTCTGGCTACACCTTC.

This chain joins TRBV5-1 and TRBJ2-2; 9 bases fit TRBD1. Germline CDR1 SGHRS, CDR2 YFSETQ. CDR3 length: 14 amino acids. The V segment lost 6 bases and the J segment 7 bases; nucleotides outside the gene matches: 7. The CDR3 loop reads CASIDTGGVGELFF. In nucleotides, the CDR3 is TGCGCCAGCATCGACACAGGGGGCGTCGGGGAGCTGTTTTTT.

The V and J genes are TRBV11-2 and TRBJ2-2, with D unclear. The CDR3 is made up of 11 amino acids. V was clipped by 5 bases and J by 9 bases, with 7 bases between them. Germline assignment: CDR1 SGHAT and CDR2 FQNNGV. In DNA form, the CDR3 reads TGTGCCAGCAGCCCCTACCGGGAGCTGTTTTTT. It specifies CASSPYRELFF.